Reported below is one TCR beta chain. V gave up 4 bases and J gave up 5 bases; unmatched junction bases: 2. Germline V gives CDR1 SGHNT, CDR2 YYREEE (reference sequence). The CDR3 runs 12 residues. The entry originates in a study of shared clonotypes between healthy human individuals. The protocol was immunoSEQ multiplex PCR, while the TCRdb copy is restricted to in-frame clones and leaves out a portion. The sample yields approximately 2,300,000 clones, under 95% seen once. V is TRBV5-4 and J is TRBJ2-5; TRBD2 matches 7 bases. The sequence came from a man between 18 and 29 years old in good health. Some clones in this sample may be carry-over from other donors' samples. The source material was naive CD4+ T cells from PBMCs. As for subset: CD45RA+ positively selected. DNA for the CDR3: TGTGCCAGCAGCGGACTAGAGGAGACCCAGTACTTC. Translated: CASSGLEETQYF.